This T cell receptor (beta chain) was identified in a study of blood T cell repertoires in COVID-19. Overall study context: Material from acute and convalescent COVID-19 was sourced from the United States, Italy and Spain. The cDNA or gDNA used as material had been derived from T cells, B-cell-depleted T cells, or PBMCs.

J lost 2 bases, V lost 3 bases, and 0 bases had no gene match. Germline values: CDR1 GTSNPN, CDR2 SVGIG (reference sequence). The CDR3 contains 12 residues. Study processing details: Scientists estimated how many nucleated cells there were by amplifying reference gene primers. Assay: immunoSEQ multiplex PCR; the TCRdb copy retains only in-frame clones and omits some. Clonal size and the V and J genes are those of that table, whereas D and trimming came from the DNA. Altogether over 150,000 clones are present, 80% to 85% being singletons, with the ten largest covering 11%. This TCR came from a man between 65 and 80 years old with active or convalescent COVID-19. The chain carries TRBV30 and TRBJ2-5, with 7 nucleotides matching TRBD1. The sequencing input was peripheral blood. DNA of the CDR3: TGTGCCTGGAGGGGACAGCAAGAGACCCAGTACTTC. This translates into CAWRGQQETQYF.